These T cell receptor beta chains were read from a single sample in a study of T cells in Graves' hyperthyroidism and ophthalmopathy. TCRdb ran MiXCR on the multiplex PCR reads and lists one entry per CDR3 protein. The table has approximately 590,000 distinct CDR3 sequences, approximately 14% seen once. Sequencing was done on a sample of blood. These receptors came from a woman aged 25 to 39 with Graves' hyperthyroidism. Both conserved end residues are part of each CDR3. Fields, in order: D gene, clone size, J gene, V gene, CDR3 protein, CDR3 DNA. D genes are given only for firm matches. Clone size is given for some rows only: seen once, a few or many times, or a class if the clone is expanded.

d_call: NA; clone_size: NA; j_call: TRBJ2-2; v_call: TRBV27; cdr3_aa: CASSLDTISGNTGELFF; cdr3_nt: TGTGCCAGCAGTTTGGACACCATTTCGGGGAACACCGGGGAGCTGTTTTTT
d_call: NA; clone_size: many; j_call: TRBJ2-3; v_call: TRBV7-3; cdr3_aa: CASSPRLASDTQYF; cdr3_nt: TGTGCCAGCAGCCCCCGGCTAGCGTCAGATACGCAGTATTTT
d_call: NA; clone_size: many; j_call: TRBJ2-7; v_call: TRBV10-3; cdr3_aa: CAISEPNSPGSYEQYF; cdr3_nt: TGTGCCATCAGTGAACCAAACAGCCCTGGGTCCTACGAGCAGTACTTC
d_call: NA; clone_size: few; j_call: TRBJ1-5; v_call: TRBV29-1; cdr3_aa: CSVGGGSEDQPQHF; cdr3_nt: TGCAGCGTTGGCGGAGGTAGTGAGGATCAGCCCCAGCATTTT
d_call: NA; clone_size: NA; j_call: TRBJ2-1; v_call: TRBV18; cdr3_aa: CASSPWTVLLAYNEQFF; cdr3_nt: TGTGCCAGCTCACCATGGACAGTTCTCTTGGCCTACAATGAGCAGTTCTTC
d_call: TRBD1; clone_size: few; j_call: TRBJ2-2; v_call: TRBV12-3/TRBV12-4; cdr3_aa: CASSPTDRVNTGELFF; cdr3_nt: TGTGCCAGCAGCCCCACGGACAGGGTTAACACCGGGGAGCTGTTTTTT
d_call: TRBD2; clone_size: many; j_call: TRBJ2-1; v_call: TRBV2; cdr3_aa: CASKYASGSYEQFF; cdr3_nt: TGTGCCAGCAAGTATGCTAGCGGGTCGTATGAGCAGTTCTTC
d_call: NA; clone_size: many; j_call: TRBJ2-7; v_call: TRBV5-1; cdr3_aa: CASSLASGIGYEQYF; cdr3_nt: TGCGCCAGCAGCTTGGCCTCGGGTATAGGCTACGAGCAGTACTTC
d_call: NA; clone_size: many; j_call: TRBJ2-7; v_call: TRBV18; cdr3_aa: CASSPYRDVTYEQYF; cdr3_nt: TGTGCCAGCTCACCATACCGGGACGTAACCTACGAGCAGTACTTC
d_call: NA; clone_size: many; j_call: TRBJ2-3; v_call: TRBV7-2; cdr3_aa: CASSLAPSTDTQYF; cdr3_nt: TGTGCCAGCAGCTTAGCTCCGAGCACAGATACGCAGTATTTT
d_call: NA; clone_size: many; j_call: TRBJ2-3; v_call: TRBV28; cdr3_aa: CASSLGAQLRTDTQYF; cdr3_nt: TGTGCCAGCAGTTTAGGAGCGCAGCTCCGGACAGATACGCAGTATTTT
d_call: NA; clone_size: many; j_call: TRBJ2-7; v_call: TRBV2; cdr3_aa: CASTKGQNTYEQYF; cdr3_nt: TGTGCCAGCACCAAAGGGCAGAACACCTACGAGCAGTACTTC
d_call: TRBD2; clone_size: NA; j_call: TRBJ2-3; v_call: TRBV30; cdr3_aa: CAWSSHLAGVVDTQYF; cdr3_nt: TGTGCCTGGAGTTCCCATCTAGCGGGAGTGGTGGATACGCAGTATTTT
d_call: NA; clone_size: many; j_call: TRBJ2-7; v_call: TRBV13; cdr3_aa: CASSAGLKVYEQYF; cdr3_nt: TGTGCCAGCAGCGCCGGACTTAAGGTCTACGAGCAGTACTTC
d_call: NA; clone_size: many; j_call: TRBJ2-7; v_call: TRBV7-2; cdr3_aa: CASSRGGGKGYEQYF; cdr3_nt: TGTGCCAGCAGCCGAGGGGGCGGGAAGGGATACGAGCAGTACTTC
d_call: NA; clone_size: many; j_call: TRBJ2-7; v_call: TRBV7-3; cdr3_aa: CASSLEAGRGHEQYF; cdr3_nt: TGTGCCAGCAGCTTAGAGGCAGGGAGAGGTCACGAGCAGTACTTC
d_call: TRBD2; clone_size: many; j_call: TRBJ2-5; v_call: TRBV4-1; cdr3_aa: CASSQVPSGRAAFETQYF; cdr3_nt: TGCGCCAGCAGCCAAGTTCCTAGCGGGAGGGCCGCATTCGAGACCCAGTACTTC
d_call: TRBD2; clone_size: NA; j_call: TRBJ2-6; v_call: TRBV5-1; cdr3_aa: CASSLASLLAGDGANVLTF; cdr3_nt: TGCGCCAGCAGCTTGGCCTCGCTTCTAGCGGGAGATGGGGCCAACGTCCTGACTTTC
d_call: NA; clone_size: NA; j_call: TRBJ2-7; v_call: TRBV6-1; cdr3_aa: CASSGAGTYEQYF; cdr3_nt: TGTGCCAGCAGCGGGGCCGGGACCTACGAGCAGTACTTC
d_call: NA; clone_size: many; j_call: TRBJ1-5; v_call: TRBV6-6; cdr3_aa: CASSYSPPGLQNSNQPQHF; cdr3_nt: TGTGCCAGCAGTTACTCGCCCCCAGGTCTCCAGAATAGCAATCAGCCCCAGCATTTT
d_call: NA; clone_size: many; j_call: TRBJ1-1; v_call: TRBV13; cdr3_aa: CASSLLRGTNTEAFF; cdr3_nt: TGTGCCAGCAGCTTACTGAGGGGAACGAACACTGAAGCTTTCTTT
d_call: NA; clone_size: many; j_call: TRBJ1-1; v_call: TRBV24-1; cdr3_aa: CATSSETEAFF; cdr3_nt: TGTGCCACCTCCTCGGAAACTGAAGCTTTCTTT
d_call: NA; clone_size: many; j_call: TRBJ2-7; v_call: TRBV6-2/TRBV6-3; cdr3_aa: CASSYFDGYEQYF; cdr3_nt: TGTGCCAGCAGTTATTTCGACGGCTACGAGCAGTACTTC
d_call: TRBD2; clone_size: few; j_call: TRBJ2-5; v_call: TRBV6-2/TRBV6-3; cdr3_aa: CASSSHGLAGQEAQYF; cdr3_nt: TGTGCCAGCAGTTCCCATGGACTAGCGGGGCAAGAGGCCCAGTACTTC
d_call: TRBD2; clone_size: many; j_call: TRBJ2-1; v_call: TRBV6-2/TRBV6-3; cdr3_aa: CASSPGLAGGRYNEQFF; cdr3_nt: TGTGCCAGCAGTCCCGGACTAGCGGGAGGACGATACAATGAGCAGTTCTTC
d_call: NA; clone_size: many; j_call: TRBJ2-6; v_call: TRBV7-9; cdr3_aa: CASSLDLSGANVLTF; cdr3_nt: TGTGCCAGCAGCTTAGATCTCTCTGGGGCCAACGTCCTGACTTTC
d_call: TRBD2; clone_size: few; j_call: TRBJ2-3; v_call: TRBV6-1; cdr3_aa: CVSSGGLAGEWDTQYF; cdr3_nt: TGTGTCAGCAGTGGGGGACTAGCGGGAGAGTGGGATACGCAGTATTTT
d_call: NA; clone_size: NA; j_call: TRBJ2-5; v_call: TRBV30; cdr3_aa: CAWRQAKETQYF; cdr3_nt: TGTGCCTGGCGACAGGCAAAAGAGACCCAGTACTTC
d_call: NA; clone_size: NA; j_call: TRBJ2-7; v_call: TRBV6-1; cdr3_aa: CASSEGPYEQYF; cdr3_nt: TGTGCCAGCAGTGAGGGGCCCTACGAGCAGTACTTC
d_call: NA; clone_size: few; j_call: TRBJ2-2; v_call: TRBV5-1; cdr3_aa: CASSWGISNTGELFF; cdr3_nt: TGCGCCAGCAGCTGGGGAATATCGAACACCGGGGAGCTGTTTTTT
d_call: TRBD2; clone_size: many; j_call: TRBJ2-3; v_call: TRBV9; cdr3_aa: CASSVTSAPRDTQYF; cdr3_nt: TGTGCCAGCAGCGTAACTAGCGCCCCGAGAGATACGCAGTATTTT
d_call: NA; clone_size: many; j_call: TRBJ2-3; v_call: TRBV5-1; cdr3_aa: CASSLKQGSHTDTQYF; cdr3_nt: TGCGCCAGCAGCCTCAAACAGGGATCACACACAGATACGCAGTATTTT
d_call: NA; clone_size: NA; j_call: TRBJ1-1; v_call: TRBV27; cdr3_aa: CASSWGGDTEAFF; cdr3_nt: TGTGCCAGCAGTTGGGGAGGGGATACTGAAGCTTTCTTT
d_call: TRBD2; clone_size: NA; j_call: TRBJ2-7; v_call: TRBV9; cdr3_aa: CASSRGTRGEQYF; cdr3_nt: TGTGCCAGCAGTCGTGGGACTAGGGGCGAGCAGTACTTC
d_call: TRBD2; clone_size: NA; j_call: TRBJ2-1; v_call: TRBV20-1; cdr3_aa: CTLREGGSEEQFF; cdr3_nt: TGCACTCTACGGGAGGGAGGAAGCGAAGAGCAGTTCTTC
d_call: NA; clone_size: many; j_call: TRBJ1-5; v_call: TRBV28; cdr3_aa: CASSLRGAGNQPQHF; cdr3_nt: TGTGCCAGCAGTTTGAGGGGGGCTGGCAATCAGCCCCAGCATTTT
d_call: TRBD1; clone_size: many; j_call: TRBJ2-5; v_call: TRBV6-5; cdr3_aa: CASSYVQGEPQYF; cdr3_nt: TGTGCCAGCAGTTACGTTCAGGGGGAACCCCAGTACTTC
d_call: TRBD2; clone_size: few; j_call: TRBJ2-7; v_call: TRBV6-1; cdr3_aa: CASSKGLAGSEQYF; cdr3_nt: TGTGCCAGCAGCAAGGGACTAGCGGGAAGCGAGCAGTACTTC
d_call: NA; clone_size: few; j_call: TRBJ2-7; v_call: TRBV15; cdr3_aa: CAAAPDESYEQYF; cdr3_nt: TGTGCCGCCGCCCCAGACGAATCCTACGAGCAGTACTTC
d_call: TRBD1; clone_size: many; j_call: TRBJ2-7; v_call: TRBV27; cdr3_aa: CASSTRTGSSYEQYF; cdr3_nt: TGTGCCAGCAGTACCCGGACAGGGTCTTCCTACGAGCAGTACTTC
d_call: NA; clone_size: many; j_call: TRBJ2-5; v_call: TRBV27; cdr3_aa: CASSPRTEETQYF; cdr3_nt: TGTGCCAGCAGTCCACGGACAGAAGAGACCCAGTACTTC
d_call: TRBD2; clone_size: few; j_call: TRBJ2-3; v_call: TRBV13; cdr3_aa: CASSISGVSTDTQYF; cdr3_nt: TGTGCCAGCAGCATCAGCGGGGTTAGCACAGATACGCAGTATTTT
d_call: NA; clone_size: many; j_call: TRBJ1-5; v_call: TRBV19; cdr3_aa: CASSLLDSNQPQHF; cdr3_nt: TGTGCCAGTAGTCTCCTGGATAGCAATCAGCCCCAGCATTTT
d_call: TRBD1; clone_size: many; j_call: TRBJ2-2; v_call: TRBV2; cdr3_aa: CASSRQGRNTGELFF; cdr3_nt: TGTGCCAGCAGTAGACAGGGGCGTAACACCGGGGAGCTGTTTTTT
d_call: NA; clone_size: many; j_call: TRBJ1-1; v_call: TRBV18; cdr3_aa: CASSPPGGRGTEAFF; cdr3_nt: TGTGCCAGCTCACCACCTGGCGGACGTGGCACTGAAGCTTTCTTT
d_call: NA; clone_size: many; j_call: TRBJ2-3; v_call: TRBV27; cdr3_aa: CASSSTAGVDTQYF; cdr3_nt: TGTGCCAGCAGTTCAACCGCCGGGGTGGATACGCAGTATTTT
d_call: TRBD1; clone_size: NA; j_call: TRBJ2-5; v_call: TRBV18; cdr3_aa: CASSPGTGTGETQYF; cdr3_nt: TGTGCCAGCTCACCGGGGACAGGGACAGGAGAGACCCAGTACTTC
d_call: NA; clone_size: NA; j_call: TRBJ2-7; v_call: TRBV5-1; cdr3_aa: CASSYQIDYEQYF; cdr3_nt: TGCGCCAGCAGCTACCAGATCGACTACGAGCAGTACTTC
d_call: NA; clone_size: many; j_call: TRBJ2-7; v_call: TRBV7-2; cdr3_aa: CASSLGLSYEQYF; cdr3_nt: TGCGCCAGCAGCTTGGGACTCTCCTACGAGCAGTACTTC
d_call: TRBD1; clone_size: many; j_call: TRBJ1-2; v_call: TRBV18; cdr3_aa: CASSPSEGAYGYTF; cdr3_nt: TGTGCCAGCTCACCATCAGAGGGGGCCTATGGCTACACCTTC